This TCR beta chain was captured by sequencing in a study of cytomegalovirus exposure and HLA in healthy donors. Clones were sequenced by immunoSEQ multiplex PCR, and TCRdb holds only the in-frame ones, with some missing. The top ten hold roughly 2% of the sample, which has about 200,000 clones, more than 75% seen once. V lost 7 bases and J lost 3, with 12 bases in between. The germline V gene has CDR1 MNHEY and CDR2 SVGAGI. The CDR3 loop spans 13 amino acids. The chain uses TRBV6-5 and TRBJ1-1, with no clear D. The clonotype comes from a woman under 30 in good health and CMV-seropositive. Sequencing used PBMCs. The CDR3 DNA follows: TGTGCCAGCACCCACTATCGGGACACTGAAGCTTTCTTT. It codes for CASTHYRDTEAFF.